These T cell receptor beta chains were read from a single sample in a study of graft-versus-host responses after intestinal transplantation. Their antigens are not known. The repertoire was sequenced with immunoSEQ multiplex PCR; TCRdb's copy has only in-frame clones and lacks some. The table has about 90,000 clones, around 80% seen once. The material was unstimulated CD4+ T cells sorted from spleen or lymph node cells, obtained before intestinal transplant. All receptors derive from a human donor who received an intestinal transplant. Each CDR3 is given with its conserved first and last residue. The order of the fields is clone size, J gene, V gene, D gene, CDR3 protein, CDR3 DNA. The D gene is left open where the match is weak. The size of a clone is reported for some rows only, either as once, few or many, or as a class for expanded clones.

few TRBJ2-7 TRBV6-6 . CASSRQYEQYF TGTGCCAGCAGTCGACAGTACGAGCAGTACTTC
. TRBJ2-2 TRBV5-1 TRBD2 CASSLGLAGSTGELFF TGCGCCAGCAGCTTGGGCCTAGCGGGAAGCACCGGGGAGCTGTTTTTT
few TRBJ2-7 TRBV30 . CAWTQGPGYEQYF TGTGCCTGGACCCAGGGGCCCGGCTACGAGCAGTACTTC
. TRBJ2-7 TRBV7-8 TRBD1 CASTSGGYEQYF TGTGCCAGCACCTCAGGGGGCTACGAGCAGTACTTC
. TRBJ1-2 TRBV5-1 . CASSPGQPYYGYTF TGCGCCAGCAGTCCTGGACAGCCATACTATGGCTACACCTTC
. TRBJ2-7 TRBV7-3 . CASSLTAGSYEQYF TGTGCCAGCAGCTTAACAGCGGGTTCCTACGAGCAGTACTTC
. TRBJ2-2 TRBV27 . CASTTYLGGDNTGELFF TGTGCCAGCACCACCTACCTCGGCGGGGACAACACCGGGGAGCTGTTTTTT
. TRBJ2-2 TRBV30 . CAWTSTGFGELFF TGTGCCTGGACCTCAACAGGTTTCGGGGAGCTGTTTTTT
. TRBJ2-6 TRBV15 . CATSGRGSGANVLTF TGTGCCACCAGCGGTAGGGGGTCTGGGGCCAACGTCCTGACTTTC
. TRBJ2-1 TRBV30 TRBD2 CAWNQRGGNEQFF TGTGCCTGGAACCAGCGGGGGGGTAATGAGCAGTTCTTC
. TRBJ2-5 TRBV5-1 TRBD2 CASSLGGAGGPAETQYF TGCGCCAGCTCCCTGGGGGGGGCGGGAGGGCCGGCTGAGACCCAGTACTTC
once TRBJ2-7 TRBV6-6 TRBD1 CASSTGTGPYEQYF TGTGCCAGCAGTACCGGGACAGGACCCTACGAGCAGTACTTC
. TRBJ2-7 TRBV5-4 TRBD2 CANSLEPGGEQYF TGTGCCAACAGCTTGGAACCGGGAGGCGAGCAGTACTTC
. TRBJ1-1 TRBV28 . CASIGGAEAFF TGTGCCAGCATTGGCGGGGCGGAAGCTTTCTTT
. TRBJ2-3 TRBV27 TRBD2 CASSLQFASGGATDTQYF TGTGCCAGCAGTTTACAATTCGCTAGCGGGGGGGCTACAGATACGCAGTATTTT
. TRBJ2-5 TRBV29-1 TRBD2 CSVVGPGLAGQETQYF TGCAGCGTGGTAGGGCCGGGACTAGCGGGGCAAGAGACCCAGTACTTC
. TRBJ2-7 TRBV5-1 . CASSLQGSYYEQYF TGCGCCAGCAGCCTACAGGGATCCTACTACGAGCAGTACTTC
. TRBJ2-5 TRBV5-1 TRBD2 CASSLALAGAETQYF TGCGCCAGCAGCTTGGCCCTAGCGGGAGCAGAGACCCAGTACTTC
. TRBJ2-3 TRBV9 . CASSVVRADTQYF TGTGCCAGCAGCGTAGTCCGGGCAGATACGCAGTATTTT
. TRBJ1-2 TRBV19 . CASRPTLNYGYTF TGTGCCAGTAGGCCGACACTTAACTATGGCTACACCTTC
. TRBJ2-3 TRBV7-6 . CASSHPYREDTQYF TGTGCCAGCAGCCACCCGTACAGGGAAGATACGCAGTATTTT
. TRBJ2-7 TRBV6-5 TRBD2 CASSQGLNWAWQYF TGTGCCAGCAGCCAGGGACTAAACTGGGCGTGGCAGTACTTC
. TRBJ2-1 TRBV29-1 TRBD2 CSVGRGSSYNEQFF TGCAGCGTTGGGCGGGGGAGCTCCTACAATGAGCAGTTCTTC
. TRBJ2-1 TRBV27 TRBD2 CASSGIGTSGKNEQFF TGTGCCAGCAGTGGGATCGGGACTAGCGGGAAGAATGAGCAGTTCTTC
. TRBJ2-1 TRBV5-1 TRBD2 CASSHQRDGNEQFF TGCGCCAGCAGCCACCAGCGGGACGGCAATGAGCAGTTCTTC
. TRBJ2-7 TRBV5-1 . CASSPDGRGHEQYF TGCGCCAGCAGCCCGGATGGCAGGGGACACGAGCAGTACTTC
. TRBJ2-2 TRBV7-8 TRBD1 CASSLVGGQGTGELFF TGTGCCAGCAGCTTAGTTGGGGGACAGGGTACCGGGGAGCTGTTTTTT
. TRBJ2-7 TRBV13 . CASSLGWGGRESQYEQYF TGTGCCAGCAGCTTAGGATGGGGGGGCCGGGAGTCCCAATACGAGCAGTACTTC
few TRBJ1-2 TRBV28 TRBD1 CASSLDRGSPGYTF TGTGCCAGCAGTTTAGACAGGGGAAGTCCTGGCTACACCTTC
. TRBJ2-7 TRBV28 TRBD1 CASSSGTGLYEQYF TGTGCCAGCAGTTCCGGGACAGGGCTATACGAGCAGTACTTC
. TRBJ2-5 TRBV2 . CASSVERYVQETQYF TGTGCCAGCAGTGTAGAGAGGTACGTCCAAGAGACCCAGTACTTC
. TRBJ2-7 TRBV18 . CASSPNGGSYEQYF TGTGCCAGCTCACCAAATGGCGGTTCCTACGAGCAGTACTTC
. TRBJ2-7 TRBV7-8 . CASSLVRGSSYEQYF TGTGCCAGCAGCTTAGTACGAGGTAGCTCCTACGAGCAGTACTTC
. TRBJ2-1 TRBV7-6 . CASSLGDWDNEQFF TGTGCCAGCAGCTTAGGGGACTGGGATAATGAGCAGTTCTTC
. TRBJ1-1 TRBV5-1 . CASSLGWAGNTEAFF TGCGCCAGCAGCTTGGGGTGGGCGGGGAACACTGAAGCTTTCTTT
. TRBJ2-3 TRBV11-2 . CASSPLGGRATDTQYF TGTGCCAGCAGCCCTCTCGGGGGGCGGGCCACAGATACGCAGTATTTT
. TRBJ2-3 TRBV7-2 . CASSSRALPGADTQYF TGTGCCAGCAGCTCCAGGGCCCTCCCAGGCGCAGATACGCAGTATTTT
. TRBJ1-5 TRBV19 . CASSGQVNQPQHF TGTGCCAGTAGTGGACAAGTCAATCAGCCCCAGCATTTT
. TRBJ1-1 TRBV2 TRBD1 CASSPSGQGSTEAFF TGTGCCAGCAGTCCCTCCGGACAGGGGAGCACTGAAGCTTTCTTT
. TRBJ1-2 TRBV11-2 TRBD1 CASSSPRTGLYGYTF TGTGCCAGCAGCTCGCCCCGGACAGGGCTCTATGGCTACACCTTC
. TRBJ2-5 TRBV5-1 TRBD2 CASSPGLAGQETQYF TGCGCCAGCAGCCCGGGACTAGCGGGGCAAGAGACCCAGTACTTC
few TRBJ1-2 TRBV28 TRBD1 CASSLSTGAFF TGTGCCAGCAGTTTATCGACAGGGGCTTTCTTC
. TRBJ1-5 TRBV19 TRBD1 CASSLRTGGTDQPQHF TGTGCCAGTAGTCTCCGGACAGGGGGCACGGATCAGCCCCAGCATTTT
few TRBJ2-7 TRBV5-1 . CASSPETGSYYEQYF TGCGCCAGCAGCCCCGAGACAGGATCCTACTACGAGCAGTACTTC
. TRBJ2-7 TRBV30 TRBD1 CAWSRQGIYEQYF TGTGCCTGGAGTCGACAGGGGATCTACGAGCAGTACTTC
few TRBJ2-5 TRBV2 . CATDLGDSSEGYF TGTGCCACTGATCTCGGGGACAGTTCGGAGGGGTACTTC
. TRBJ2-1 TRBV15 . CATSREAGLSYNEQFF TGTGCCACCAGCAGAGAGGCAGGCCTATCCTACAATGAGCAGTTCTTC
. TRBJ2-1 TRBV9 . CASSVGTVSNEQFF TGTGCCAGCAGCGTAGGGACAGTGTCCAATGAGCAGTTCTTC
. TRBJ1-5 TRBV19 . CASSGQGNSNQPQHF TGTGCCAGTAGTGGGCAGGGGAATAGCAATCAGCCCCAGCATTTT
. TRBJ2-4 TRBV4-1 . CASSQAVTEAIQYF TGCGCCAGCAGCCAAGCTGTGACGGAGGCCATTCAGTACTTC
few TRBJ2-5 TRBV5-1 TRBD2 CASSTGLAGGIQETQYF TGCGCCAGCAGTACCGGACTAGCGGGGGGCATCCAAGAGACCCAGTACTTC
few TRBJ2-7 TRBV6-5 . CASSYLQGSSEQYF TGTGCCAGCAGTTATTTACAGGGCTCCTCCGAGCAGTACTTC
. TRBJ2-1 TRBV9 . CASSPLREQFF TGTGCCAGCAGCCCCTTGAGAGAGCAGTTCTTC
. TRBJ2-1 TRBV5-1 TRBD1 CASTTTGTANNEQFF TGCGCCAGCACTACCACCGGGACAGCAAACAATGAGCAGTTCTTC
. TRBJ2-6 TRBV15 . CATSRGQNSGANVLTF TGTGCCACCAGCAGAGGGCAAAACTCTGGGGCCAACGTCCTGACTTTC
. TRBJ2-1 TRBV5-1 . CASSLSIRGNSYNEQFF TGCGCCAGCAGCTTGAGTATAAGGGGGAATTCCTACAATGAGCAGTTCTTC
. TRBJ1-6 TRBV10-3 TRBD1 CAISDRDSLNSPLHF TGTGCCATCAGTGACAGGGACAGCCTTAATTCACCCCTCCACTTT
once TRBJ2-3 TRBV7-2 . CASSLSAGTDTQYF TGTGCCAGCAGCTTGAGCGCCGGCACAGATACGCAGTATTTT
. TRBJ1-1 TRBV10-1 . CASSELGKTEAFF TGCGCCAGCAGTGAGTTGGGCAAGACTGAAGCTTTCTTT
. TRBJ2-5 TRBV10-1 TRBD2 CASSAGLAAPEAQYF TGCGCCAGCAGCGCGGGACTAGCGGCGCCGGAGGCCCAGTACTTC